The clone carrying this TCR beta chain was picked up many times. Time point noted: blood at routine non-recurrence follow-up after resection. CDR3 size: 12 residues. The J segment lost 9 bases and the V segment lost 3 bases, leaving 3 bases of the junction unmatched. In germline, CDR1 is SGHTA, CDR2 FQGNSA. The sample originates from a study of spatial heterogeneity in lung cancer. Study background: PBMC samples from follow-up, when available, were sequenced at a median of roughly two years post-resection.

TCRdb independently ran MiXCR on the 5' RACE reads; one entry per CDR3 protein. This sample yields approximately 30,000 distinct CDR3 sequences, of which 8.5% to 12% are seen a single time; less than 35% belongs to the top ten. Here the sequenced sample was PBMCs, taken at follow-up. The TCR originated in a female donor with early-stage non-small cell lung cancer. V is TRBV7-2 and J is TRBJ2-3; 7 bases map to TRBD2. CDR3 DNA sequence: TGTGCCAGCAGCTTGGGGAGGGACACGCAGTATTTT. Translating it yields CASSLGRDTQYF.